The rows below give T cell receptor beta chains drawn from one sample of a study of tumor-infiltrating lymphocytes in primary liver carcinoma. One entry per CDR3 protein, called by TCRdb with MiXCR from the multiplex PCR reads. The sample records about 200,000 distinct CDR3 sequences, approximately 80% being singletons. The source material was tumor tissue from primary liver carcinoma. The receptors shown here come from a man aged 40-55 years with primary liver carcinoma and hepatitis B virus infection. Both conserved end residues are part of each CDR3. A D gene is named only where the DNA matches it firmly. The listing skips clone size in some rows; elsewhere it reads once, few, many or a size class.

clone_size j_call d_call v_call cdr3_aa cdr3_nt
- TRBJ1-2 TRBD1 TRBV4-3 CASSQAGTGRNYDYTF TGCGCCAGCAGCCAGGCAGGGACAGGGAGGAACTATGATTACACCTTC
- TRBJ2-6 - TRBV6-1 CANSEQRMAGANVLTF TGTGCCAACAGTGAACAGCGTATGGCTGGGGCCAACGTCCTGACTTTC
few TRBJ2-6 - TRBV14 CASSQGAAGTNVLTF TGTGCCAGTAGCCAAGGCGCAGCTGGGACCAACGTCCTGACTTTC
once TRBJ1-4 - TRBV6-5 CASRLVATNEKLLF TGTGCCAGCAGGCTAGTAGCAACTAATGAAAAACTGTTATTT
- TRBJ2-3 - TRBV6-1 CASTAQRTASTHTQYF TGTGCCAGCACCGCCCAGCGGACGGCTAGCACACATACGCAGTATTTT
- TRBJ2-7 - TRBV12-3/TRBV12-4 CTSSKGVYEQYF TGTACCAGCAGTAAGGGGGTTTACGAGCAGTACTTC
- TRBJ1-5 - TRBV6-2/TRBV6-3 CAGSNRPGRSNQPQHF TGTGCCGGCAGTAACCGACCGGGCAGAAGCAATCAGCCCCAGCATTTT
few TRBJ2-7 - TRBV28 CASNEFGASSYEQYF TGTGCCAGCAATGAGTTTGGGGCTTCCTCCTACGAGCAGTACTTC
- TRBJ2-1 TRBD2 TRBV29-1 CRVRTSWRGFLSEQFF TGCAGAGTTAGGACTAGCTGGAGAGGATTTTTGAGTGAGCAGTTCTTC
- TRBJ2-7 - TRBV5-6 CATSPLMVYEQYF TGTGCCACCAGCCCCTTGATGGTCTACGAGCAGTACTTC
- TRBJ2-5 TRBD1 TRBV19 CASSTGTGKETQYF TGTGCCAGTAGTACCGGGACAGGGAAAGAGACCCAGTACTTC
- TRBJ2-4 TRBD2 TRBV11-1 CASSLPGTSETRNIQYF TGTGCCAGTAGCCTTCCCGGGACTAGCGAGACCAGAAACATTCAGTACTTC
- TRBJ2-1 - TRBV6-1 CASSVKLAYNEQFF TGTGCCAGCAGTGTCAAATTGGCGTACAATGAGCAGTTCTTC
- TRBJ2-2 - TRBV7-9 CASSLLLQGWAGELFF TGTGCTAGCAGCTTACTTCTTCAGGGTTGGGCCGGGGAGCTGTTTTTT
- TRBJ2-5 - TRBV30 CAWARRAQETQWF TGTGCCTGGGCGAGAAGGGCGCAAGAGACCCAGTGGTTC
- TRBJ2-4 TRBD2 TRBV11-1 CTSSSPGASGTKNIQCF TGTACCAGCAGCTCTCCCGGGGCTAGCGGGACCAAAAACATTCAGTGCTTC
- TRBJ1-2 TRBD1 TRBV29-1 CNEGQETYGYTF TGCAACGAGGGACAGGAGACATATGGCTACACCTTC
once TRBJ2-7 - TRBV29-1 CSVEDGSEQYF TGCAGTGTTGAAGACGGCTCCGAGCAGTACTTC
- TRBJ2-7 - TRBV29-1 CSVGEVPEQCF TGCAGTGTGGGAGAGGTACCCGAGCAGTGCTTC
- TRBJ2-3 - TRBV24-1 CATSASRGTDTQYF TGTGCCACCAGTGCCTCGCGAGGAACAGATACGCAGTATTTT
once TRBJ2-5 TRBD2 TRBV5-6 CASNSLAGGRETQYF TGTGCCAGCAACTCGCTAGCGGGAGGGCGCGAGACCCAGTACTTC
- TRBJ2-1 - TRBV5-8 CASSPSVMGGYEQLF TGTGCCAGCAGCCCCTCAGTAATGGGAGGCTATGAACAGTTATTC
- TRBJ2-2 - TRBV11-1 CVSSFSDTGEMFF TGTGTCAGCAGCTTTTCGGACACCGGGGAGATGTTTTTT
- TRBJ2-2 - TRBV24-1 CATSEGDYDIGELSF TGTGCCACCAGTGAAGGGGATTACGACATCGGGGAGCTGTCATTT
- TRBJ2-7 - TRBV6-5 CASSYGAGVYEKYF TGTGCCAGCAGTTACGGGGCAGGGGTATACGAGAAGTACTTC
once TRBJ2-5 - TRBV6-5 CVSGRRGRETQYF TGTGTCAGCGGCCGCAGGGGAAGAGAGACCCAGTACTTC
once TRBJ1-5 - TRBV11-2 CTSSLVGVPGSNQPQQF TGTACCAGCAGCTTAGTAGGGGTACCAGGGAGTAATCAGCCCCAGCAATTT
- TRBJ1-6 TRBD1 TRBV5-4 CATTGQGSPLHF TGTGCCACCACCGGACAGGGATCACCCCTCCACTTT
- TRBJ2-1 - TRBV6-2/TRBV6-3 CASRAGLTGEGYDEQFF TGTGCCAGCAGGGCAGGTCTCACGGGAGAAGGTTACGATGAGCAGTTCTTC
few TRBJ2-3 - TRBV5-5 CASRSISNQPQYF TGTGCCAGCAGATCAATCAGCAATCAGCCCCAGTATTTT
- TRBJ2-4 - TRBV5-5 CASCLAGGPGDIQYF TGTGCCAGCTGCCTAGCAGGGGGGCCGGGGGACATTCAGTACTTC
- TRBJ2-3 TRBD2 TRBV6-2/TRBV6-3 CASSQPRAGSSDTQYF TGTGCCAGCAGTCAACCCCGAGCGGGGAGCTCAGATACGCAGTATTTT
- TRBJ2-5 - TRBV11-2 CASSPSSIQDTGRGIQYF TGTGCCAGCAGCCCTAGCTCAATCCAGGATACTGGGAGGGGGATCCAGTACTTC
- TRBJ2-2 - TRBV4-2 CASSHGGPVGDYGELFF TGTGCCAGCAGCCATGGGGGCCCAGTGGGAGATTACGGGGAGCTGTTTTTT
- TRBJ2-1 - TRBV6-5 CTSSLSTSGSYNEQFF TGTACCAGCAGTCTGAGTACCAGCGGCTCCTACAATGAGCAGTTCTTC
- TRBJ1-4 - TRBV29-1 CIVVMLEGEKLFF TGCATCGTTGTGATGCTAGAGGGGGAAAAACTGTTTTTT
- TRBJ2-7 - TRBV30 CACTKRTRTYKQYF TGTGCCTGCACCAAGAGGACAAGGACCTACAAGCAGTACTTC
- TRBJ1-5 - TRBV6-2/TRBV6-3 CASRLDRRTQPQHF TGTGCCAGCCGCCTCGACAGGAGAACTCAGCCCCAGCATTTT
- TRBJ1-6 - TRBV11-1 CASIRTLVLLLHF TGTGCCAGCATCCGGACACTGGTTTTACTCCTCCACTTT
- TRBJ2-1 TRBD2 TRBV6-1 CASATLGGTWPDNEQFF TGTGCCAGCGCAACCCTCGGGGGGACCTGGCCTGACAATGAGCAGTTCTTC
- TRBJ2-2 - TRBV29-1 CSVLSSGTGELFF TGCAGCGTTCTAAGCTCTGGCACCGGGGAGCTGTTTTTT
- TRBJ2-1 TRBD2 TRBV14 CASIAVAGCVNNEQFF TGTGCCAGCATCGCCGTAGCGGGATGTGTAAACAATGAGCAGTTCTTC
once TRBJ2-3 TRBD2 TRBV15 CTTSKGSGRELDTQYF TGTACCACCAGCAAAGGGAGCGGGAGGGAATTAGATACGCAGTATTTT
- TRBJ2-7 - TRBV29-1 CSVETGDATYEQYF TGCAGCGTTGAGACGGGAGACGCAACCTACGAGCAGTACTTC
- TRBJ2-2 - TRBV11-2 CAGCTDSDARELFF TGTGCCGGCTGCACAGACTCGGACGCCCGGGAGCTGTTTTTT